A single sample gave rise to the 26 T cell receptor beta chains below, sequenced in a study of radiation and T cells in renal cell carcinoma. TCRdb's copy holds only in-frame clones and misses some; the assay was immunoSEQ multiplex PCR. Among under 200,000 clones listed, about 88% were seen once. Time point here: blood 4 weeks post-SBRT, at nephrectomy. The treatment was: 15 Gy SBRT to primary tumor, nephrectomy 4 weeks later. Material: blood, obtained from a patient whose treatment included radiotherapy and nephrectomy. All receptors derive from a woman between 45 and 60 years old with renal cell carcinoma.

The V and J genes are TRBV6-1 and TRBJ2-1; 7 bases map to TRBD2. V dropped 5 bases and J dropped 5; count of bases not matched to a gene: 6. The CDR3 has 14 amino acids. The germline CDR1 and CDR2 sequences are MNHNS and SASEGT. CDR3 sequence reads: CASSLSGVHNEQFF. The CDR3 nucleotides read TGTGCCAGCAGTCTAAGCGGGGTTCACAATGAGCAGTTCTTC.

The chain combines TRBV5-1 with TRBJ1-5; D is undetermined. CDR1 SGHRS and CDR2 YFSETQ come from the germline V gene. The CDR3 totals 15 residues. Trimming left V 0 bases short and J 0 bases short, with 7 bases between. CDR3 sequence reads: CASSLGPYSNQPQHF. In DNA, the CDR3 is TGCGCCAGCAGCTTGGGCCCATATAGCAATCAGCCCCAGCATTTT.

The gene calls are TRBV6-5 and TRBJ2-4; TRBD2 agrees at 7 bases. The CDR3 loop spans 15 amino acids. Trimming at V came to 4 bases and at J to 6 bases, leaving 9 bases not matched to a gene. Germline assignment: CDR1 MNHEY and CDR2 SVGAGI. The DNA of the CDR3 is TGTGCCAGCAGTTCATCCGGACTAGATAGAAACATTCAGTACTTC. It encodes CASSSSGLDRNIQYF.

This clone was found a few times. This chain joins TRBV7-9 and TRBJ1-2; D unclear. This CDR3 contains 13 residues. From germline, CDR1 is SEHNR and CDR2 FQNEAQ (reference sequence). V lost 5 bases to trimming and J lost 6 bases, with 13 bases between them. The CDR3 coding sequence is TGTGCCAGCAGCCCCGAAGACTGGGATGGCTACACCTTC. It yields the protein CASSPEDWDGYTF.

The CDR3 DNA reads as TGTGCCAGCAGCGACGAACAGGGGTACAATGAGCAGTTCTTC. Its protein product is CASSDEQGYNEQFF. The V gene is TRBV9, the J gene TRBJ2-1; 7 nucleotides match TRBD1. Germline lookup yields CDR1 SGDLS and CDR2 YYNGEE. The CDR3 spans 14 residues. V lost 3 bases, J lost 4 bases, and 4 bases stayed unmatched.

A single count supports this clone. At the DNA level, this CDR3 is encoded by other sequences in the same sample as well. J is TRBJ1-5 and V is TRBV29-1; 9 nucleotides line up with TRBD1. CDR3 length: 13 residues. With 6 bases clipped from V and 0 bases from J, the junction kept 0 bases outside the gene matches. Germline V lookup: CDR1 SQVTM, CDR2 ANQGSEA. The CDR3 spells CSVGQGSNQPQHF. The CDR3, as DNA: TGCAGCGTGGGACAGGGTAGCAATCAGCCCCAGCATTTT.

This clone has more than one count but fewer than ten. CDR3 amino acids: CASSLDRQGLTGTEAFF. DNA of the CDR3: TGTGCCAGCAGCTTAGATCGGCAGGGGTTGACGGGGACTGAAGCTTTCTTT. The V and J genes are TRBV11-2 and TRBJ1-1; possibly TRBD1 for D (6 bases). The CDR3 covers 17 residues. CDR1 and CDR2 (germline): SGHAT, FQNNGV. Trimming shortened V by 0 bases and J by 5 bases, and 19 bases separated the two germline ends.

The rearrangement joins TRBV2 to TRBJ1-1; D ambiguous. The CDR3 is made up of 14 amino acids. CDR1 and CDR2 from the germline V gene are SNHLY and FYNNEI. Trimming left V 2 bases short and J 4 bases short, with 11 bases between. The CDR3 sequence: CASSERQGFTEAFF. The DNA for the CDR3 is TGTGCCAGCAGTGAACGGCAAGGGTTCACTGAAGCTTTCTTT.

The count of this clone is one. The chain joins TRBV9 to TRBJ2-3; 7 nucleotides match TRBD1. Germline CDR1 reads SGDLS; CDR2 reads YYNGEE. The CDR3 sequence is 15 residues long. Germline trimming cut 5 bases from V and 0 bases from J; bases unmatched to any gene: 6. CDR3 amino acids: CASSHRGLSTDTQYF. The CDR3 DNA reads as TGTGCCAGCAGTCACAGGGGTTTGAGCACAGATACGCAGTATTTT.

The V and J genes are TRBV28 and TRBJ1-1; D is ambiguous. Germline loops: CDR1 MDHEN, CDR2 SYDVKM. The ends were cut back, 5 bases at V and 11 bases at J, with 15 bases in the middle. The CDR3 is 12 amino acids. The CDR3 spells CASSQRRVRAFF. As DNA, the CDR3 is TGTGCCAGCAGTCAACGGCGGGTGCGGGCTTTCTTT.

The CDR3 nucleotides read TGCGCCAGCAGCTTGGGCGACAGGGCGGCCAATGAGCAGTTCTTC. Protein product: CASSLGDRAANEQFF. The rearrangement uses TRBV5-1 and TRBJ2-1, with 7 bases that match TRBD1. The germline gives CDR1 SGHRS, CDR2 YFSETQ. CDR3 length equals 15 residues. The J segment lost 6 bases and the V segment lost 0 bases, leaving 6 bases of the junction unmatched.

J is TRBJ1-1 and V is TRBV7-9; 7 nucleotides line up with TRBD1. CDR1 and CDR2 from the germline V gene are SEHNR and FQNEAQ (reference sequence). The CDR3 loop spans 15 amino acids. The V and J ends lost 7 bases and 1 base, in that order; junction bases with no gene match: 9. The DNA for the CDR3 is TGTGCCAGCATGGGGGAGGGGGCTTCGAACACTGAAGCTTTCTTT. This sequence encodes CASMGEGASNTEAFF. The full variable domain, in which reference TRBV7-9 and TRBJ1-1 provide the parts outside the CDR3, is DTGVSQNPRHKITKRGQNVTFRCDPISEHNRLYWYRQTLGQGPEFLTYFQNEAQLEKSRLLSDRFSAERPKGSFSTLEIQRTEQGDSAMYLCASMGEGASNTEAFFGQGTRLTVV.

The rearrangement links TRBV7-2 to TRBJ2-3; 11 bases fit TRBD2. The CDR3 contains 16 residues. V lost 5 bases and J lost 6; bases outside the gene matches: 10. Germline V lookup: CDR1 SGHTA, CDR2 FQGNSA. The CDR3 DNA sequence: TGTGCCAGCAGCCTTGGGCTAGCGGGGGGCCATGATACGCAGTATTTT. This gives the protein CASSLGLAGGHDTQYF.

This chain connects TRBV29-1 to TRBJ2-3; 7 bases are a match to TRBD1. The CDR3 runs 13 residues. V lost 3 bases, J lost 4 bases, and 4 bases stayed unmatched. Germline V gives CDR1 SQVTM, CDR2 ANQGSEA. The CDR3 region is CSVDRGRPDTQYF. The CDR3 coding sequence is TGCAGCGTTGATAGGGGGCGCCCAGATACGCAGTATTTT.

The chain couples TRBV6-5 to TRBJ2-1; TRBD2 aligns across 7 bases. Germline loops: CDR1 MNHEY, CDR2 SVGAGI. The CDR3 extends over 16 amino acids. The V gene end was trimmed by 0 bases and the J gene end by 10 bases; junction bases not matched to a gene: 12. The CDR3, as DNA: TGTGCCAGCAGTTACTCGATCAGCGGGGCTGAGGGAGAGCAGTTCTTC. As protein: CASSYSISGAEGEQFF.

This chain links TRBV9 with TRBJ1-2; 7 nucleotides match TRBD1. The CDR3 consists of 14 residues. Germline lookup yields CDR1 SGDLS and CDR2 YYNGEE. V was clipped by 4 bases and J by 2 bases; unmatched bases: 5. This chain's CDR3 is CASSPGQANYGYTF. The CDR3 DNA reads as TGTGCCAGCAGCCCCGGACAGGCCAACTATGGCTACACCTTC.

V is TRBV7-9 and J is TRBJ2-5; no definite D call. Germline loops: CDR1 SEHNR, CDR2 FQNEAQ (reference sequence). Trimming pared 5 bases from V and 5 bases from J, leaving 18 bases between. The CDR3 has 15 residues. In DNA, the CDR3 is TGTGCCAGCAGCCCCTCGGTGGGTCCGCAGGAGACCCAGTACTTC. Residues: CASSPSVGPQETQYF. The whole variable domain, filled in from reference TRBV7-9 and TRBJ2-5, reads DTGVSQNPRHKITKRGQNVTFRCDPISEHNRLYWYRQTLGQGPEFLTYFQNEAQLEKSRLLSDRFSAERPKGSFSTLEIQRTEQGDSAMYLCASSPSVGPQETQYFGPGTRLLVL.

This chain connects TRBV7-8 to TRBJ2-3; 7 nucleotides align to TRBD2. This CDR3 has 15 residues. The V segment lost 4 bases and the J segment 0 bases; nucleotides outside the gene matches: 4. Per the germline V gene, CDR1 is SGHVS and CDR2 is FQNEAQ. In DNA, the CDR3 is TGTGCCAGCAGCTCAGGACTAGGCAGCACAGATACGCAGTATTTT. It specifies CASSSGLGSTDTQYF.

This sequence joins TRBV7-2 and TRBJ2-5, with a possible D match to TRBD2 (5 bases). The CDR3 is made up of 16 amino acids. V lost 0 bases, J lost 1 base, and 12 bases lay in between. The germline CDR1 and CDR2 sequences are SGHTA and FQGNSA. In DNA, the CDR3 is TGTGCCAGCAGCTTAGCTCGGGCAGGACTCCAAGAGACCCAGTACTTC. This codes for CASSLARAGLQETQYF. Together with reference TRBV7-2 and TRBJ2-5, the CDR3 gives the full variable domain: GAGVSQSPSNKVTEKGKDVELRCDPISGHTALYWYRQSLGQGLEFLIYFQGNSAPDKSGLPSDRFSAERTGGSVSTLTIQRTQQEDSAVYLCASSLARAGLQETQYFGPGTRLLVL.

The chain combines TRBV5-5 with TRBJ2-2; tentatively, D is TRBD1 (5 bases). CDR1 SGHKS and CDR2 YYEKEE come from the germline V gene (reference sequence). This CDR3 region has 16 residues. The germline V and J ends were trimmed by 2 bases and 0 bases, with 11 bases remaining between them. The CDR3 reads CASSFLTAANTGELFF. The CDR3 bases are TGTGCCAGCAGCTTCTTGACAGCAGCGAACACCGGGGAGCTGTTTTTT.

The sample holds a few counts of this clone. V usage is TRBV5-1 and J usage is TRBJ2-5; D perhaps matches TRBD2 (6 bases). Trimming cost V 2 bases and J 2 bases, with 13 bases left between them. CDR3 length: 15 amino acids. From germline, CDR1 is SGHRS and CDR2 YFSETQ. CDR3 region: CASSFSRGIQETQYF. CDR3 nucleotide sequence: TGCGCCAGCAGCTTTTCTCGCGGGATACAAGAGACCCAGTACTTC.

CDR3 in amino acids: CASSSSDRGDPYEQYF. The CDR3 DNA follows: TGTGCCAGCAGCTCCTCGGACAGGGGCGACCCCTACGAGCAGTACTTC. The gene calls are TRBV28 and TRBJ2-7; 9 bases agree with TRBD1. The V segment lost 6 bases and the J segment 2 bases; nucleotides outside the gene matches: 11. This CDR3 is built from 16 residues. Germline V lookup: CDR1 MDHEN, CDR2 SYDVKM. The full variable domain, its missing parts supplied by reference TRBV28 and TRBJ2-7, is DVKVTQSSRYLVKRTGEKVFLECVQDMDHENMFWYRQDPGLGLRLIYFSYDVKMKEKGDIPEGYSVSREKKERFSLILESASTNQTSMYLCASSSSDRGDPYEQYFGPGTRLTVT.

J is TRBJ1-3 and V is TRBV18; 7 positions match TRBD1. This CDR3 is 17 amino acids long. V gave up 3 bases and J gave up 0 bases; unmatched junction bases: 8. The germline gives CDR1 KGHSH, CDR2 LQKENI. The CDR3 coding sequence is TGTGCCAGCTCACCCCTCCGACAGGGAGACTCTGGAAACACCATATATTTT. Protein: CASSPLRQGDSGNTIYF.

This clone was recorded only once. V and J are TRBV29-1 and TRBJ2-1; unclear D gene. The V gene lost 4 bases and the J gene lost 6 bases, with 13 bases spanning the gap. The CDR3 is made up of 13 amino acids. Germline CDR1 is SQVTM and CDR2 is ANQGSEA. The DNA for the CDR3 is TGCAGCGTTGGATCCAGGTACCTCAATGAGCAGTTCTTC. Protein: CSVGSRYLNEQFF.

As to this clone: This sample includes further DNA sequences coding for the same CDR3. The V and J genes are TRBV5-1 and TRBJ2-7, with 12 bases aligning to TRBD2. Germline trimming cut 5 bases from V and 1 base from J; bases unmatched to any gene: 4. The germline V gene has CDR1 SGHRS and CDR2 YFSETQ. The CDR3 runs 15 residues. The CDR3 region is CASSSTSGGSYEQYF. The CDR3 DNA reads as TGCGCCAGCAGTTCGACTAGCGGGGGTTCCTACGAGCAGTACTTC.

This CDR3 reads CASSFLRDPGQPQHF. The CDR3 nucleotides read TGTGCCAGCAGCTTTCTCCGGGACCCTGGGCAGCCCCAGCATTTT. This sequence joins TRBV7-8 and TRBJ1-5, with D tentatively TRBD1 (5 bases). There are 15 residues in the CDR3. Between the trimmed V and J ends, which lost 3 bases and 7 bases, there was a span of 16 bases. The germline V gene encodes CDR1 SGHVS and CDR2 FQNEAQ.